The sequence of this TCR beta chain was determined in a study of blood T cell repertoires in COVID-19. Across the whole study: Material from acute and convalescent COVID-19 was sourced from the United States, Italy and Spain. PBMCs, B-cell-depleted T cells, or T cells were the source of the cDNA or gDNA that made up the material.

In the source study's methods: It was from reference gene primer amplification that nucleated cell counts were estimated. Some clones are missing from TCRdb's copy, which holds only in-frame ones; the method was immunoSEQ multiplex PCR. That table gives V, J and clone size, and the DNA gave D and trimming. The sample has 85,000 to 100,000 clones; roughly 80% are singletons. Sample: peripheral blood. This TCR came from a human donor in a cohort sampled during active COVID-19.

This CDR3 reads CASSLPGGTEAFF. The CDR3 coding sequence is TGCGCCAGCAGCCTGCCCGGGGGAACTGAAGCTTTCTTT. V is TRBV5-1 and J is TRBJ1-1, with D maybe TRBD1 (5 bases). The CDR3 totals 13 residues. Looked up from germline, CDR1 is SGHRS and CDR2 is YFSETQ. V was clipped by 4 bases and J by 5 bases, with 12 bases between them.